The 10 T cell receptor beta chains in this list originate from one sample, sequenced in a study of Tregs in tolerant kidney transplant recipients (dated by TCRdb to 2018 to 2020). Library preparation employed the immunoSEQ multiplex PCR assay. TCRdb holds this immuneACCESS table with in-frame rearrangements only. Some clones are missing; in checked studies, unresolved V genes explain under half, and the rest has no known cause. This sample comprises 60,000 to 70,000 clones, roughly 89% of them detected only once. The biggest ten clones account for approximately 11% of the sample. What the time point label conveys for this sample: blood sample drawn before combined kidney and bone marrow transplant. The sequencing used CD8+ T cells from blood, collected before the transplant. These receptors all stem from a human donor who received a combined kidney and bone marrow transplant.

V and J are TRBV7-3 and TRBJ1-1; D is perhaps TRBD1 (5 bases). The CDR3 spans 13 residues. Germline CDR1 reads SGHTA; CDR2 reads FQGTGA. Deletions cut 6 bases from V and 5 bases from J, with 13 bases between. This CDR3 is CASSPGVETEAFF. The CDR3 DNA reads TGTGCCAGCAGTCCGGGGGTAGAGACTGAAGCTTTCTTT.

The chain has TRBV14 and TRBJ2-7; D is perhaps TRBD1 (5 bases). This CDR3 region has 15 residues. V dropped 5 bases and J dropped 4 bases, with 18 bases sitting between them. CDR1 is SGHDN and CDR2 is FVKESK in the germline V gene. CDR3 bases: TGTGCCAGCAGCGGCAGGGCCGACGTCCCGTACGAGCAGTACTTC. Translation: CASSGRADVPYEQYF.

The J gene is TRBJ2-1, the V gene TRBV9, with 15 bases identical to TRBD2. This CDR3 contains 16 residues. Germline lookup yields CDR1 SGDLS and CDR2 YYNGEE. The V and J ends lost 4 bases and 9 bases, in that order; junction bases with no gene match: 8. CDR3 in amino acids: CASSPSPGLAGGEQFF. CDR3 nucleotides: TGTGCCAGCAGCCCTAGTCCGGGACTAGCGGGAGGTGAGCAGTTCTTC.

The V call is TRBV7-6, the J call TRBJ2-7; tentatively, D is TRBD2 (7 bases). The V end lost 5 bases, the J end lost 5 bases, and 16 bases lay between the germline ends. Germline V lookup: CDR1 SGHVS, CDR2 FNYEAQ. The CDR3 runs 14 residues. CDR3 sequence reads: CASSGGGAGHEQYF. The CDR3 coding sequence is TGTGCCAGCAGCGGGGGGGGCGCAGGTCACGAGCAGTACTTC.

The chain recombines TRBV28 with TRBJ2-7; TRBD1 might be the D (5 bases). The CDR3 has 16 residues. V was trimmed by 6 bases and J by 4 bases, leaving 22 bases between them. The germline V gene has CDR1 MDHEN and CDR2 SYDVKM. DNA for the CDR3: TGTGCCAGCAGATCTCTACCCAGGGTTTCAACATACGAGCAGTACTTC. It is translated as CASRSLPRVSTYEQYF.

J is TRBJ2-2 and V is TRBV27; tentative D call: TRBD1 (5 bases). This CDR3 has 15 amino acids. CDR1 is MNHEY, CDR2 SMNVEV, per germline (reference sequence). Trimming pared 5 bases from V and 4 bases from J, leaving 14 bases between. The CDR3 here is CASSILQGSTGELFF. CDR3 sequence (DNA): TGTGCCAGCAGTATTTTGCAGGGAAGCACCGGGGAGCTGTTTTTT.

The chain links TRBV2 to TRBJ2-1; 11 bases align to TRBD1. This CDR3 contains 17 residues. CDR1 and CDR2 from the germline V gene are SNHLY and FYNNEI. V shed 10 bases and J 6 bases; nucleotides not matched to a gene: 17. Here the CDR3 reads CAISGTGGTLLSNEQFF. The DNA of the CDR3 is TGTGCCATTTCCGGGACAGGGGGAACTCTACTATCCAATGAGCAGTTCTTC.

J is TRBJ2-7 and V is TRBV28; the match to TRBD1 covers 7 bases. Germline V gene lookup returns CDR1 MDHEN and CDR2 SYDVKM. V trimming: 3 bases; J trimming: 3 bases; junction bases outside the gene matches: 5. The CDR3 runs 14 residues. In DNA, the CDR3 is TGTGCCAGCAGTTTCTCGGACAGGAACTACGAGCAGTACTTC. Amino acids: CASSFSDRNYEQYF.

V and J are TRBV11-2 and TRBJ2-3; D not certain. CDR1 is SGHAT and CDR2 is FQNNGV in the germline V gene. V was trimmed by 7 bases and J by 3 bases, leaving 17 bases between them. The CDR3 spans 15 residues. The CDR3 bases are TGTGCCAGCAACTATGACCCGTCTGGGACAGATACGCAGTATTTT. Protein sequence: CASNYDPSGTDTQYF.

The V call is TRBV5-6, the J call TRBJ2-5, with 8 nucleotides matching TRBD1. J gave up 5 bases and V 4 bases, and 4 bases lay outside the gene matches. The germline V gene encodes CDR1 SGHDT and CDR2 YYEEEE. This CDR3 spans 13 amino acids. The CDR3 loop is CASSVTGGETQYF. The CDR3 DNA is TGTGCCAGCAGCGTTACAGGGGGGGAGACCCAGTACTTC.